The source of this T cell receptor beta chain is a study of Graves' ophthalmopathy and Graves' hyperthyroidism. General study results and limits: In blood appeared most of the expanded thyroid clonotypes whose frequency exceeded 0.001.

The table lists this clonotype with many counts. The antigen is undetermined. The CDR3 is made up of 16 amino acids. Trimming pared 0 bases from V and 4 bases from J, leaving 15 bases between. Germline assignment: CDR1 LGHNA and CDR2 YSLEER. The study amplified TCR beta CDR3 regions using RNA transcripts. The authors performed first-round RT-PCR with HTBI primers and then a second-round multiplex PCR. One entry per CDR3 protein results from TCRdb running MiXCR on the multiplex PCR reads. The profile shows approximately 700,000 distinct CDR3 sequences, about two fifths of them singletons. Sequenced material: peripheral blood. V usage is TRBV4-3 and J usage is TRBJ1-2; D is uncertain. This clonotype was obtained from an adult man with Graves' ophthalmopathy. The CDR3 coding sequence is TGCGCCAGCAGCCAAGATCATAACTTCTCCCCCTATGGCTACACCTTC. Translation: CASSQDHNFSPYGYTF.